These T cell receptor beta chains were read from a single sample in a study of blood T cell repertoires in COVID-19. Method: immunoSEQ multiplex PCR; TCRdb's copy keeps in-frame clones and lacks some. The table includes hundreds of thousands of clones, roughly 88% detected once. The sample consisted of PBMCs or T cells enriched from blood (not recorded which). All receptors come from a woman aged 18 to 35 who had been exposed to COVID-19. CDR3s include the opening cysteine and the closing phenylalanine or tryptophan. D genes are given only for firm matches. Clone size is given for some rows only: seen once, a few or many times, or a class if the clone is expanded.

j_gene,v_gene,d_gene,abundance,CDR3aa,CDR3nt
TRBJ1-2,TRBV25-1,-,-,CASWGGYHGYTF,TGTGCCAGCTGGGGGGGCTATCATGGCTACACCTTC
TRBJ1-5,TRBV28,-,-,CASSLIGQPQHF,TGTGCCAGCAGTTTAATCGGTCAGCCCCAGCATTTT
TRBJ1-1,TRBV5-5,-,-,CASSLDFRTPDENTEAFF,TGTGCCAGCAGCTTGGACTTCAGGACACCCGACGAGAACACTGAAGCTTTCTTT
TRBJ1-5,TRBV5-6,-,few,CASSLQYSNQPQHF,TGTGCCAGCAGCTTACAGTATAGCAATCAGCCCCAGCATTTT
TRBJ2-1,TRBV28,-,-,CASSLGQAAGEQFF,TGTGCCAGCAGTTTAGGACAGGCGGCGGGGGAGCAGTTCTTC
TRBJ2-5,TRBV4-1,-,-,CASSQYSEQETQYF,TGCGCCAGCAGCCAGTACAGTGAACAAGAGACCCAGTACTTC
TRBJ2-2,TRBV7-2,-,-,CASSLSGVAGELFF,TGTGCCAGCAGCTTGTCAGGGGTCGCCGGGGAGCTGTTTTTT
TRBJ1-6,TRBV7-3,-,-,CASSLRSISAPLHF,TGTGCCAGCAGCTTAAGGAGTATATCGGCACCCCTCCACTTT
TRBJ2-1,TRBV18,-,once,CASSPPSGAEQFF,TGTGCCAGCTCACCCCCCTCGGGAGCTGAGCAGTTCTTC
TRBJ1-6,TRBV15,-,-,CATSRDGGGHSPLHF,TGTGCCACCAGCAGAGATGGCGGGGGTCATTCACCCCTCCACTTT
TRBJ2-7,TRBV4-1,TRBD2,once,CASSQDSGRVYEQYF,TGCGCCAGCAGCCAAGATAGCGGGAGGGTTTACGAGCAGTACTTC
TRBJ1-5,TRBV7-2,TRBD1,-,CASSLSGTGGYQPQHF,TGTGCCAGCAGCTTATCCGGGACAGGGGGATATCAGCCCCAGCATTTT
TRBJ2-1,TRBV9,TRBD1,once,CASRGGQGNYNEQFF,TGTGCCAGCAGGGGGGGACAGGGGAACTACAATGAGCAGTTCTTC
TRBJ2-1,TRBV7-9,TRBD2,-,CASSPRAGLAGAQFF,TGTGCCAGCAGCCCTAGGGCCGGACTAGCGGGAGCACAGTTCTTC
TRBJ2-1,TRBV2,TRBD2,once,CATGGLESSEQFF,TGTGCTACGGGAGGGCTAGAATCTAGTGAGCAGTTCTTC
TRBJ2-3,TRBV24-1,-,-,CATSDPPGTDTDTQYF,TGTGCCACCAGTGATCCACCCGGGACTGACACAGATACGCAGTATTTT
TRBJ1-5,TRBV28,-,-,CASSPLDRPNQPQHF,TGTGCCAGCAGTCCCCTAGACAGGCCTAATCAGCCCCAGCATTTT
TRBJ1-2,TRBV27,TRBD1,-,CASKTTGGEDGYTF,TGTGCCAGCAAAACTACAGGGGGCGAAGACGGCTACACCTTC
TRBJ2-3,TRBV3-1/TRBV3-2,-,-,CASSQAVRGTDTQYF,TGTGCCAGCAGCCAAGCTGTGCGGGGCACAGATACGCAGTATTTT
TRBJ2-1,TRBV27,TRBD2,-,CASSFSGLAGEEQFF,TGTGCCAGCAGTTTTTCGGGACTAGCGGGAGAGGAGCAGTTCTTC
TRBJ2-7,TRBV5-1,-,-,CASSLELRGTYEQYF,TGCGCCAGCAGCTTGGAACTAAGGGGTACCTACGAGCAGTACTTC
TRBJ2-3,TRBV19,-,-,CASSHRRQTSTDTQYF,TGTGCCAGTAGTCACCGGAGACAGACTAGCACAGATACGCAGTATTTT
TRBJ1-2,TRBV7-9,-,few,CASSPQGNPYGYTF,TGTGCCAGCAGCCCGCAGGGGAACCCCTATGGCTACACCTTC
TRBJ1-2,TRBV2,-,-,CASRQQGDGYTF,TGTGCCAGCAGGCAACAGGGAGATGGCTACACCTTC
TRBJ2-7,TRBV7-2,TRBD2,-,CASSPGLAGGRYEQYF,TGTGCCAGCAGCCCGGGACTAGCGGGGGGGCGCTACGAGCAGTACTTC
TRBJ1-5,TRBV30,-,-,CAWTPFGGRDQPQHF,TGTGCCTGGACCCCCTTCGGGGGGCGAGATCAGCCCCAGCATTTT
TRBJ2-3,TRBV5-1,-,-,CASRGDTQYF,TGCGCCAGCCGGGGGGATACGCAGTATTTT
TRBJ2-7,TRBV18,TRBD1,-,CASSGGTGTYEQYF,TGTGCCAGCTCCGGCGGGACAGGCACCTACGAGCAGTACTTC
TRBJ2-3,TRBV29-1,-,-,CSVTNLGDTQYF,TGCAGCGTCACTAACCTGGGAGATACGCAGTATTTT
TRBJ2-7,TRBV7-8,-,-,CASLDSEYEQYF,TGTGCCAGCTTGGACAGCGAGTACGAGCAGTACTTC
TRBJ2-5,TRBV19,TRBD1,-,CASSIRTGVGQTQYF,TGTGCCAGTAGTATCAGGACAGGGGTCGGGCAGACCCAGTACTTC
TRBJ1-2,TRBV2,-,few,CASRRQATNYGYTF,TGTGCCAGCAGAAGACAGGCAACTAACTATGGCTACACCTTC
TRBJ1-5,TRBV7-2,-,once,CASSRRGSNQPQHF,TGTGCCAGCAGCCGCAGGGGTAGCAATCAGCCCCAGCATTTT
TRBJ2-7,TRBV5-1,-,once,CASSLMGQLGGEQYF,TGCGCCAGCAGCTTGATGGGGCAGTTAGGGGGCGAGCAGTACTTC
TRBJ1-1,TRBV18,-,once,CASSPWEGRDTEAFF,TGTGCCAGCTCACCATGGGAGGGGCGGGACACTGAAGCTTTCTTT
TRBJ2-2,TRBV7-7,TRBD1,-,CASSSGTGVTGELFF,TGTGCTAGCAGCTCCGGGACAGGGGTAACCGGGGAGCTGTTTTTT
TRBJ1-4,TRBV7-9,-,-,CASRPGAGNEKLFF,TGTGCCAGCAGGCCGGGAGCGGGGAATGAAAAACTGTTTTTT
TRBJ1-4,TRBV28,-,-,CASSFGGRDEKLFF,TGTGCCAGCAGTTTCGGGGGGCGCGATGAAAAACTGTTTTTT
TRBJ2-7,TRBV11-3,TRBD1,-,CASSHGQGGSYEQYF,TGTGCCAGCAGCCATGGACAGGGAGGATCCTACGAGCAGTACTTC
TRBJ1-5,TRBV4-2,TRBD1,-,CASSQAQGVGQPQHF,TGTGCCAGCAGCCAAGCACAGGGGGTCGGTCAGCCCCAGCATTTT
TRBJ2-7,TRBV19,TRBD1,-,CASSWGTGRAYEQYF,TGTGCCAGTAGTTGGGGGACAGGGCGGGCCTACGAGCAGTACTTC
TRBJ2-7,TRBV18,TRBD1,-,CASSGTAEGKQYF,TGTGCCAGCTCTGGGACAGCCGAAGGCAAGCAGTACTTC
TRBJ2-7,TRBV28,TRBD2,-,CASSLGLAGLPYEQYF,TGTGCCAGCAGTTTGGGACTAGCGGGTCTACCCTACGAGCAGTACTTC
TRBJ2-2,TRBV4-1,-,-,CASRRQETPGELFF,TGCGCCAGCAGGCGACAGGAAACCCCCGGGGAGCTGTTTTTT
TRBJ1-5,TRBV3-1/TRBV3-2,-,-,CASSQDTIQPQHF,TGTGCCAGCAGCCAAGATACAATTCAGCCCCAGCATTTT
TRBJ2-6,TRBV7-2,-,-,CASSSGVFGANVLTF,TGTGCCAGCAGCTCAGGGGTATTTGGGGCCAACGTCCTGACTTTC
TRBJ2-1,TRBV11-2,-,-,CASSLGASGAYNEQFF,TGTGCCAGCAGCTTGGGGGCTAGCGGTGCCTACAATGAGCAGTTCTTC
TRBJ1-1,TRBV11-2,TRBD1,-,CASSADRGRLAFF,TGTGCCAGCAGCGCGGACAGGGGGCGCCTGGCTTTCTTT
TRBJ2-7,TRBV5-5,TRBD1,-,CASSLDGTAYEQYF,TGTGCCAGCAGCTTGGACGGGACAGCCTACGAGCAGTACTTC
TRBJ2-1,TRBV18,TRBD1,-,CASSTGMGNEQFF,TGTGCCAGCTCGACAGGGATGGGCAATGAGCAGTTCTTC
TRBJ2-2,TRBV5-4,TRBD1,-,CASTGQGGTGELFF,TGTGCCAGCACAGGACAGGGAGGCACCGGGGAGCTGTTTTTT
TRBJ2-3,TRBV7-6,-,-,CASSLGGTGYRSTDTQYF,TGTGCCAGCAGCTTAGGGGGAACAGGTTATCGGAGCACAGATACGCAGTATTTT
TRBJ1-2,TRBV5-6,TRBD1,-,CASSGSGQLYGYTF,TGTGCCAGCAGCGGATCGGGACAGCTCTATGGCTACACCTTC